These 22 T cell receptor beta chains originate from one sample sequenced in a study of blood T cell repertoires in COVID-19. TCRdb's table, derived via immunoSEQ multiplex PCR, lists solely in-frame clones and lacks some. Of 200,000 to 250,000 clones in the sample, more than 80% were seen once. Sequencing was performed on PBMCs or T cells enriched from blood (not recorded which). Source of these receptors: a young man who had recovered from COVID-19.

V and J are TRBV2 and TRBJ1-6; D is unclear. The germline V gene has CDR1 SNHLY and CDR2 FYNNEI. The V end was cut by 5 bases, the J end by 7 bases, with 15 bases between. CDR3 size: 15 residues. Here the CDR3 reads CASSSEILTNSPLHF. DNA for the CDR3: TGTGCCAGCAGTTCCGAGATCCTTACCAATTCACCCCTCCACTTT.

The V gene is TRBV4-1, the J gene TRBJ1-2, with D unclear. Germline-derived CDR1 and CDR2 are MGHRA and YSYEKL. V dropped 6 bases and J dropped 4 bases, with 15 bases sitting between them. The CDR3 spans 14 residues. CDR3 sequence reads: CASSPERAVYGYTF. The DNA for the CDR3 is TGCGCCAGCAGTCCGGAGAGGGCTGTCTATGGCTACACCTTC.

The rearrangement joins TRBV14 to TRBJ2-7, with a possible D match to TRBD1 (6 bases). The CDR3 length is 15 residues. Germline values: CDR1 SGHDN, CDR2 FVKESK. V was pared by 4 bases and J by 1 base, with 14 bases between. For the CDR3, the DNA is TGTGCCAGCAGCCCTGTCGACAGGCTATCCTACGAGCAGTACTTC. Its protein is CASSPVDRLSYEQYF.

V gene TRBV28 combines with J gene TRBJ1-4; 10 bases are a match to TRBD1. Trimming took 4 bases from V and 4 from J; bases not matched to a gene: 6. The CDR3 runs to 16 residues. The germline CDR1 and CDR2 sequences are MDHEN and SYDVKM. CDR3 amino acids: CASSSPGDRGNEKLFF. The CDR3 coding sequence is TGTGCCAGCAGTTCCCCGGGGGACAGGGGTAATGAAAAACTGTTTTTT.

This chain uses TRBV9 with TRBJ2-2; TRBD2 agrees at 11 bases. The CDR3 loop spans 16 amino acids. Germline loops: CDR1 SGDLS, CDR2 YYNGEE. J gave up 5 bases and V 4 bases, and 7 bases lay outside the gene matches. Here the CDR3 DNA reads TGTGCCAGCAGCCCCGTAGCGGGAGGGCCAACCGGGGAGCTGTTTTTT. Encoded protein: CASSPVAGGPTGELFF.

The rearrangement uses TRBV10-2 and TRBJ2-1; 13 bases agree with TRBD2. In germline, CDR1 is WSHSY, CDR2 SAAADI. CDR3 size: 14 residues. After removal of 6 bases from V and 9 bases from J, the junction contained 5 bases not matched to a gene. The CDR3 sequence: CASRLAGGPVEQFF. In DNA, the CDR3 is TGCGCCAGCAGACTAGCGGGAGGGCCAGTTGAGCAGTTCTTC.

This clone was recorded only once. The chain uses TRBV24-1 and TRBJ2-7; TRBD2 agrees at 7 bases. This CDR3 spans 12 amino acids. The germline CDR1 and CDR2 sequences are KGHDR and SFDVKD. Unmatched junction bases numbered 0, after V lost 4 bases and J lost 4 bases. The DNA for the CDR3 is TGTGCCACCAGTGAGGGGGGGTACGAGCAGTACTTC. This codes for CATSEGGYEQYF.

The rearrangement joins TRBV9 to TRBJ2-3; TRBD1 aligns across 10 bases. CDR3 length: 15 residues. The V and J ends lost 0 bases and 5 bases, in that order; junction bases with no gene match: 3. Germline CDR1 and CDR2: SGDLS and YYNGEE. This chain's CDR3 is CASSVAGDRGDTQYF. CDR3 nucleotides: TGTGCCAGCAGCGTAGCCGGGGACAGGGGAGATACGCAGTATTTT.

The chain has TRBV30 and TRBJ1-2, with TRBD1 matching 7 bases. With V trimmed by 2 bases and J by 7 bases, 10 bases remained unmatched. There are 14 residues in the CDR3. Looked up from germline, CDR1 is GTSNPN and CDR2 is SVGIG (reference sequence). The CDR3 region is CAWSTPGGWGGYTF. The CDR3, as DNA: TGTGCCTGGAGTACCCCAGGGGGTTGGGGTGGCTACACCTTC.

The chain recombines TRBV11-2 with TRBJ1-4, with D possibly matching TRBD1 (6 bases). Trimming shortened V by 1 base and J by 0 bases, and 6 bases separated the two germline ends. Germline values: CDR1 SGHAT, CDR2 FQNNGV. The CDR3 is 15 amino acids. CDR3 nucleotides: TGTGCCAGCAGCTTAGGGACAGCAACTAATGAAAAACTGTTTTTT. It yields the protein CASSLGTATNEKLFF.

A few counts support this clone. The chain uses TRBV6-5 and TRBJ2-7; D may be TRBD1 (6 bases). In germline, CDR1 is MNHEY, CDR2 SVGAGI. The CDR3 spans 15 residues. V was shortened by 2 bases and J by 4 bases, with 15 bases between the two germline ends. CDR3 sequence (DNA): TGTGCCAGCAGTTACGGAGAGGGGGTAGGGTACGAGCAGTACTTC. This encodes CASSYGEGVGYEQYF.

This chain connects TRBV3-1 (or the pseudogene TRBV3-2) to TRBJ2-6; the match to TRBD2 covers 8 bases. Germline lookup yields CDR1 LGHDT and CDR2 YNNKEL (reference sequence). This CDR3 is 18 amino acids long. Trimming cost V 4 bases and J 0 bases; bases outside gene matches: 8. CDR3 sequence: CASSPKAGAYSGANVLTF. CDR3 sequence (DNA): TGTGCCAGCAGCCCAAAAGCGGGAGCGTACTCTGGGGCCAACGTCCTGACTTTC.

The chain couples TRBV4-1 to TRBJ2-7; 9 bases align to TRBD1. J gave up 2 bases and V 4 bases, and 6 bases lay outside the gene matches. This CDR3 has 15 residues. Germline V lookup: CDR1 MGHRA, CDR2 YSYEKL. The CDR3 DNA reads TGCGCCAGCAGCCGACCCGGGACAGGGACCTACGAGCAGTACTTC. This gives the protein CASSRPGTGTYEQYF.

The J gene is TRBJ1-4, the V gene TRBV23-1, with D tentatively TRBD1 (6 bases). TRBV23-1 is an ORF, and what it does is uncertain. The CDR3 extends over 15 amino acids. V was pared by 9 bases and J by 3 bases, with 17 bases between. The CDR3 reads CARTRGGRSNEKLFF. In nucleotides, the CDR3 is TGCGCCAGAACTAGGGGGGGGAGGTCTAATGAAAAACTGTTTTTT.

The rearrangement joins TRBV7-8 to TRBJ2-2; possibly TRBD1 for D (5 bases). Germline-derived CDR1 and CDR2 are SGHVS and FQNEAQ. V lost 0 bases, J lost 3 bases, and 11 bases lay in between. CDR3 length: 16 residues. The CDR3 here is CASSLAGPGYTGELFF. CDR3 DNA: TGTGCCAGCAGCTTAGCAGGACCAGGGTACACCGGGGAGCTGTTTTTT.

The rearrangement links TRBV7-2 to TRBJ2-3; the match to TRBD2 covers 10 bases. V was pared by 4 bases and J by 1 base, with 2 bases of the junction left unmatched. This CDR3 region has 15 residues. Germline CDR1 and CDR2: SGHTA and FQGNSA. The CDR3 DNA sequence: TGTGCCAGCAGCTCTACTAGCGGGGGCACAGATACGCAGTATTTT. Its protein product is CASSSTSGGTDTQYF.

The chain links TRBV5-1 to TRBJ2-5; 8 nucleotides align to TRBD2. Germline-derived CDR1 and CDR2 are SGHRS and YFSETQ. V dropped 6 bases and J dropped 1; count of bases not matched to a gene: 5. The CDR3 is 14 amino acids. DNA of the CDR3: TGCGCCAGCACAACGGGGGGGATCCAAGAGACCCAGTACTTC. As protein: CASTTGGIQETQYF.

The rearrangement links TRBV6-1 to TRBJ1-2; TRBD1 matches at 9 bases. Germline V gene sequence: CDR1 MNHNS, CDR2 SASEGT. This CDR3 is 15 amino acids long. V lost 3 bases, J lost 4 bases, and 6 bases stayed unmatched. This chain's CDR3 is CASSDAGQGSYGYTF. The CDR3 DNA follows: TGTGCCAGCAGTGATGCGGGACAGGGTTCCTATGGCTACACCTTC.

The chain's CDR3 is CASSSPGQLNYGYTF. CDR3 nucleotide sequence: TGTGCCAGCAGCTCTCCGGGACAACTTAACTATGGCTACACCTTC. The chain couples TRBV5-4 to TRBJ1-2; D may be TRBD1 (6 bases). V lost 3 bases, J lost 1 base, and 13 bases lay in between. The CDR3 loop spans 15 amino acids. Germline CDR1 is SGHNT and CDR2 is YYREEE (reference sequence).

The J gene is TRBJ2-3, the V gene TRBV15; 8 positions match TRBD2. The CDR3 is 15 residues long. Germline V lookup: CDR1 LNHNV, CDR2 YYDKDF (reference sequence). After removal of 3 bases from V and 5 bases from J, the junction contained 7 bases not matched to a gene. CDR3 DNA: TGTGCCACCAGCAGGGAGCGGGGGAGGAGAGATACGCAGTATTTT. Encoded protein: CATSRERGRRDTQYF.

The V call is TRBV2, the J call TRBJ1-4, with 7 bases matching TRBD1. Looked up from germline, CDR1 is SNHLY and CDR2 is FYNNEI. The CDR3 sequence is 15 residues long. Trimming cost V 6 bases and J 5 bases; bases outside gene matches: 9. CDR3 DNA sequence: TGTGCCAGCAGCCTACTGGACAGGCCAAATGAAAAACTGTTTTTT. As protein: CASSLLDRPNEKLFF.

V usage is TRBV11-2 and J usage is TRBJ2-1; TRBD2 aligns across 11 bases. The germline CDR1 and CDR2 sequences are SGHAT and FQNNGV. Losses at the gene ends were 6 bases for V and 7 bases for J; bases not matched to a gene: 8. This CDR3 has 15 amino acids. The CDR3, as DNA: TGTGCCAGCAGAGGTAGCGGGAGGGCCAGGAATGAGCAGTTCTTC. Translating gives CASRGSGRARNEQFF.